A single sample gave rise to the 19 T cell receptor beta chains below, sequenced in a study of blood T cell repertoires in COVID-19. The assay was immunoSEQ multiplex PCR, and TCRdb's table has in-frame clones only and misses some. The sample holds hundreds of thousands of clones, about 90% seen once. Source material: peripheral blood. These receptors came from a woman aged 35 to 49 who had recovered from COVID-19.

V usage is TRBV3-1 (or the pseudogene TRBV3-2) and J usage is TRBJ2-5; 7 bases agree with TRBD1. The CDR3 spans 15 residues. Germline V gene sequence: CDR1 LGHDT, CDR2 YNNKEL (reference sequence). V gave up 4 bases and J gave up 5 bases; unmatched junction bases: 10. DNA of the CDR3: TGTGCCAGCAGCCCCGGACAGGTGATGGGTGAGACCCAGTACTTC. Its protein is CASSPGQVMGETQYF.

V gene TRBV7-2 combines with J gene TRBJ2-5; 9 nucleotides match TRBD2. The CDR3 consists of 14 residues. The trim removed 5 bases at V and 4 bases at J, leaving 5 bases unmatched. Germline loops: CDR1 SGHTA, CDR2 FQGNSA. CDR3 residues: CASSQYSGGETQYF. The DNA for the CDR3 is TGTGCCAGCAGCCAGTATAGCGGGGGAGAGACCCAGTACTTC.

This chain links TRBV7-8 with TRBJ1-6; 7 bases align to TRBD1. Germline CDR1 SGHVS, CDR2 FQNEAQ. The length of the CDR3 is 14 residues. The junction had 10 bases not matched to a gene; V was cut back by 5 bases and J by 12 bases. DNA for the CDR3: TGTGCCAGCAGCCTCTGGACAGGTCATCGACCCCTCCACTTT. It encodes CASSLWTGHRPLHF.

This clone was observed a single time. CDR3 DNA sequence: TGTGCCAGCAGCTCCGGACTAGCGGGGCCAGATAGTAGGGCAGATACGCAGTATTTT. Its translation is CASSSGLAGPDSRADTQYF. The chain recombines TRBV13 with TRBJ2-3; TRBD2 agrees at 12 bases. CDR3 size: 19 residues. V dropped 4 bases and J dropped 4; count of bases not matched to a gene: 15. The germline CDR1 and CDR2 sequences are PRHDT and FYEKMQ (reference sequence).

The chain carries TRBV5-5 and TRBJ2-3; D might be TRBD2 (5 bases). The CDR3 sequence is 14 residues long. Germline V gives CDR1 SGHKS, CDR2 YYEKEE (reference sequence). Trimming pared 7 bases from V and 1 base from J, leaving 13 bases between. CDR3: CASLAGAGTDTQYF. As DNA, the CDR3 is TGTGCCAGCTTGGCGGGCGCGGGCACAGATACGCAGTATTTT.

In this sample, this clone turned up once. The chain carries TRBV7-9 and TRBJ2-7; D may be TRBD2 (5 bases). V was trimmed by 2 bases and J by 3 bases, leaving 11 bases between them. CDR3 length equals 14 residues. Looked up from germline, CDR1 is SEHNR and CDR2 is FQNEAQ (reference sequence). In nucleotides, the CDR3 is TGTGCCAGCAGCTTATCAGGACTCCTCTACGAGCAGTACTTC. Translated: CASSLSGLLYEQYF.

J is TRBJ1-1 and V is TRBV7-9; D remains unclear. V was cut by 5 bases and J by 3 bases, with 7 bases left in between. Germline V gene data show CDR1 as SEHNR and CDR2 as FQNEAQ (reference sequence). The length of the CDR3 is 12 residues. In DNA, the CDR3 is TGTGCCAGCAGCCCTCGGGACACTGAAGCTTTCTTT. It yields the protein CASSPRDTEAFF.

The chain employs TRBV6-5 and TRBJ1-1; D gene unclear. The V gene's germline CDR1 is MNHEY and CDR2 SVGAGI. The germline V and J ends were trimmed by 7 bases and 5 bases, with 11 bases remaining between them. The CDR3 covers 12 residues. CDR3: CASTPRETEAFF. In nucleotides, the CDR3 is TGTGCCAGCACTCCTCGGGAGACTGAAGCTTTCTTT.

The chain employs TRBV6-4 and TRBJ2-2; D gene uncertain. Germline V gives CDR1 MRHNA, CDR2 SNTAGT. Trimming cost V 3 bases and J 6 bases, with 11 bases left between them. This CDR3 has 14 residues. The CDR3, as DNA: TGTGCCAGCAGTGATCGTCCTTCCGCCGGGGAGCTGTTTTTT. Its translation: CASSDRPSAGELFF.

The chain has TRBV7-2 and TRBJ2-3, with a tentative D call TRBD1 (5 bases). The CDR3 contains 13 residues. Looked up from germline, CDR1 is SGHTA and CDR2 is FQGNSA. Deletions cut 1 base from V and 11 bases from J, with 13 bases between. CDR3 loop: CASSLVWLQGQYF. DNA for the CDR3: TGTGCCAGCAGCTTAGTGTGGCTGCAGGGGCAGTATTTT.

The V call is TRBV5-4, the J call TRBJ2-5; a weak D match, TRBD2 (7 bases). V was pared by 1 base and J by 5 bases, with 12 bases between. This CDR3 has 14 amino acids. CDR1 and CDR2 from the germline V gene are SGHNT and YYREEE (reference sequence). CDR3 residues: CASSLWGGEETQYF. The CDR3, as DNA: TGTGCCAGCAGCTTGTGGGGGGGCGAGGAGACCCAGTACTTC.

J is TRBJ1-1 and V is TRBV20-1; weak D call: TRBD1 (6 bases). Germline assignment: CDR1 DFQATT and CDR2 SNEGSKA (reference sequence). The CDR3 extends over 14 amino acids. The V gene lost 3 bases and the J gene lost 6 bases, with 17 bases spanning the gap. The DNA of the CDR3 is TGCAGTGCTAGTAGTTTACCGCGGACAGCTGAAGCTTTCTTT. It translates to CSASSLPRTAEAFF.

The V call is TRBV5-1, the J call TRBJ2-5, with TRBD1 matching over 7 bases. Germline loops: CDR1 SGHRS, CDR2 YFSETQ. This CDR3 contains 13 residues. The junction had 3 bases not matched to a gene; V was cut back by 3 bases and J by 4 bases. The CDR3 is CASSSRQGETQYF. The DNA for the CDR3 is TGCGCCAGCAGCTCGCGACAGGGAGAGACCCAGTACTTC.

This clone was recorded a few times. This rearrangement joins TRBV6-5 to TRBJ2-4; perhaps TRBD2 as D (7 bases). The length of the CDR3 is 15 residues. V was pared by 6 bases and J by 1 base, with 13 bases between. Per the germline V gene, CDR1 is MNHEY and CDR2 is SVGAGI. CDR3 in DNA: TGTGCCAGCAGGGGGGGGCCAAGCGCCAAAAACATTCAGTACTTC. Protein product: CASRGGPSAKNIQYF.

In its sample, this clone was seen once. This chain links TRBV27 with TRBJ2-6, with D unclear. V dropped 5 bases and J dropped 4 bases, with 12 bases sitting between them. Germline V gene data show CDR1 as MNHEY and CDR2 as SMNVEV (reference sequence). The CDR3 has 15 residues. The CDR3 nucleotides are TGTGCCAGCAGTGACCTTAGCAAAGGGGCCAACGTCCTGACTTTC. Translating it yields CASSDLSKGANVLTF.

This clone was seen a few times. The chain recombines TRBV5-1 with TRBJ2-1; perhaps TRBD2 as D (5 bases). Trimming stripped 4 bases from V and 0 bases from J, with 5 bases between. CDR3 length: 13 residues. Germline assignment: CDR1 SGHRS and CDR2 YFSETQ. CDR3 DNA sequence: TGCGCCAGCAGCGGGAGCTCCTACAATGAGCAGTTCTTC. Translating gives CASSGSSYNEQFF.

This chain's CDR3 is CATSASARGRRTGELFF. For the CDR3, the DNA is TGTGCCACCAGTGCCTCCGCCAGGGGGCGGAGGACCGGGGAGCTGTTTTTT. The chain is built from TRBV24-1 and TRBJ2-2; 8 nucleotides match TRBD1. This CDR3 contains 17 residues. Germline V lookup: CDR1 KGHDR, CDR2 SFDVKD. Unmatched junction bases numbered 12, after V lost 5 bases and J lost 5 bases.

This chain joins TRBV9 and TRBJ2-1; 11 nucleotides agree with TRBD2. The germline CDR1 and CDR2 sequences are SGDLS and YYNGEE. The CDR3 is 16 amino acids. Unmatched junction bases numbered 7, after V lost 4 bases and J lost 4 bases. CDR3 region: CASSTLAGGPYNEQFF. CDR3 in DNA: TGTGCCAGCAGCACCCTAGCGGGGGGACCTTACAATGAGCAGTTCTTC.

The chain couples TRBV7-3 to TRBJ1-2; D gene unclear. Germline assignment: CDR1 SGHTA and CDR2 FQGTGA. Trimming took off 6 bases at V and 8 bases at J, with 10 bases between the two ends. The CDR3 contains 11 residues. The CDR3 nucleotides read TGTGCCAGCAGGCGGTTGGAGGGCTACACCTTC. Protein sequence: CASRRLEGYTF.